This entry lists 11 T cell receptor beta chains sequenced from one sample in a study of resident and recirculating memory T cells in vitiligo. Repertoires were generated with immunoSEQ multiplex PCR, while TCRdb's copy carries only in-frame clones and drops some. The table lists 65,000 to 80,000 clones, 92% of them singletons. Sequenced sample: blood. These receptors were taken from a male donor with vitiligo.

This clone was detected only once. V and J are TRBV18 and TRBJ2-1, with TRBD2 identical over 8 bases. The CDR3 covers 18 residues. With 1 base clipped from V and 0 bases from J, the junction kept 8 bases outside the gene matches. Germline V gene lookup returns CDR1 KGHSH and CDR2 LQKENI. The CDR3 sequence is CASSPLSGIGFSYNEQFF. The CDR3 coding sequence is TGTGCCAGCTCACCACTTAGCGGGATCGGGTTCTCCTACAATGAGCAGTTCTTC.

The V and J genes are TRBV7-3 and TRBJ1-5; TRBD1 might be the D (6 bases). The CDR3 is made up of 15 amino acids. V lost 4 bases to trimming and J lost 2 bases, with 12 bases between them. Germline assignment: CDR1 SGHTA and CDR2 FQGTGA. CDR3 in DNA: TGTGCCAGCAGCTCCCAGGCAGGGGGCAATCAGCCCCAGCATTTT. Translating gives CASSSQAGGNQPQHF.

The chain combines TRBV10-3 with TRBJ1-1; D possibly corresponds to TRBD1 (5 bases). Between the trimmed V and J ends, which lost 3 bases and 7 bases, there was a span of 24 bases. CDR1 and CDR2 from the germline V gene are ENHRY and SYGVKD. This CDR3 is 17 amino acids long. The CDR3 nucleotides read TGTGCCATCAGTGATTCCGAATATCGACAGCCTACATTTGAAGCTTTCTTT. Protein: CAISDSEYRQPTFEAFF.

The rearrangement uses TRBV4-3 and TRBJ1-4; D ambiguous. The V and J ends lost 1 base and 0 bases respectively, with 9 bases between them. Per germline, CDR1 LGHNA and CDR2 YSLEER. This CDR3 comprises 16 residues. CDR3 sequence: CASSQVSSSTNEKLFF. The CDR3 DNA sequence: TGCGCCAGCAGCCAAGTCAGTTCCTCAACTAATGAAAAACTGTTTTTT.

The rearrangement uses TRBV7-9 and TRBJ2-1; D might be TRBD2 (5 bases). The V and J ends lost 0 bases and 2 bases respectively, with 5 bases between them. The CDR3 loop spans 14 amino acids. Germline-derived CDR1 and CDR2 are SEHNR and FQNEAQ (reference sequence). The CDR3 protein is CASSLALAYNEQFF. The CDR3 nucleotides read TGTGCCAGCAGCTTAGCACTAGCCTACAATGAGCAGTTCTTC.

About this clone itself: This sample includes further DNA sequences coding for the same CDR3. This rearrangement joins TRBV6-5 to TRBJ2-1; D remains ambiguous. The CDR3 consists of 13 residues. The V gene's germline CDR1 is MNHEY and CDR2 SVGAGI. The V and J ends lost 5 bases and 0 bases respectively, with 5 bases between them. For the CDR3, the DNA is TGTGCCAGCAGTCTCAGCTCCTACAATGAGCAGTTCTTC. Translated, it gives CASSLSSYNEQFF.

The count of this clone is one. This sequence joins TRBV9 and TRBJ1-1; 7 bases are shared with TRBD1. The V and J ends lost 4 bases and 7 bases, in that order; junction bases with no gene match: 13. Per germline, CDR1 SGDLS and CDR2 YYNGEE. This CDR3 has 15 amino acids. CDR3 nucleotides: TGTGCCAGCAGCAAGAGACAGGGAGCGAGGGATGAAGCTTTCTTT. Translated, it gives CASSKRQGARDEAFF. The complete variable domain, with remaining parts taken from reference TRBV9 and TRBJ1-1, reads DSGVTQTPKHLITATGQRVTLRCSPRSGDLSVYWYQQSLDQGLQFLIQYYNGEERAKGNILERFSAQQFPDLHSELNLSSLELGDSALYFCASSKRQGARDEAFFGQGTRLTVV.

The rearrangement uses TRBV19 and TRBJ1-2; 7 bases agree with TRBD1. V trimming: 8 bases; J trimming: 4 bases; junction bases outside the gene matches: 13. The CDR3 spans 15 residues. Germline loops: CDR1 LNHDA, CDR2 SQIVND (reference sequence). Here the CDR3 reads CASGGQPNPPYGYTF. For the CDR3, the DNA is TGTGCCAGTGGGGGACAGCCGAACCCACCCTATGGCTACACCTTC.

The J gene is TRBJ2-1, the V gene TRBV6-4, with 10 bases aligning to TRBD2. The CDR3 loop spans 15 amino acids. The germline CDR1 and CDR2 sequences are MRHNA and SNTAGT. The trim removed 9 bases at V and 2 bases at J, leaving 7 bases unmatched. The CDR3 nucleotides read TGTGCCAGTTCTCCTAGCGGGAGCACCTACAATGAGCAGTTCTTC. This translates into CASSPSGSTYNEQFF.

The rearrangement joins TRBV5-5 to TRBJ2-1, with 7 bases identical to TRBD2. Germline CDR1 and CDR2: SGHKS and YYEKEE (reference sequence). This CDR3 comprises 16 residues. The V segment lost 0 bases and the J segment 0 bases; nucleotides outside the gene matches: 3. CDR3 in amino acids: CASSLEWTSSYNEQFF. The CDR3 DNA is TGTGCCAGCAGCTTGGAGTGGACTAGCTCCTACAATGAGCAGTTCTTC.

This clone has a single count. The rearrangement uses TRBV5-1 and TRBJ2-3; 11 nucleotides line up with TRBD2. This CDR3 region has 16 residues. Germline V CDR1 and CDR2: SGHRS, YFSETQ. The J segment lost 4 bases and the V segment lost 4 bases, leaving 8 bases of the junction unmatched. Written as DNA, the CDR3 is TGCGCCAGCAGCCTGGGACTAGCGGCCGCCCCAGATACGCAGTATTTT. Translated: CASSLGLAAAPDTQYF. The full variable domain, rest sourced from reference TRBV5-1 and TRBJ2-3, is KAGVTQTPRYLIKTRGQQVTLSCSPISGHRSVSWYQQTPGQGLQFLFEYFSETQRNKGNFPGRFSGRQFSNSRSEMNVSTLELGDSALYLCASSLGLAAAPDTQYFGPGTRLTVL.